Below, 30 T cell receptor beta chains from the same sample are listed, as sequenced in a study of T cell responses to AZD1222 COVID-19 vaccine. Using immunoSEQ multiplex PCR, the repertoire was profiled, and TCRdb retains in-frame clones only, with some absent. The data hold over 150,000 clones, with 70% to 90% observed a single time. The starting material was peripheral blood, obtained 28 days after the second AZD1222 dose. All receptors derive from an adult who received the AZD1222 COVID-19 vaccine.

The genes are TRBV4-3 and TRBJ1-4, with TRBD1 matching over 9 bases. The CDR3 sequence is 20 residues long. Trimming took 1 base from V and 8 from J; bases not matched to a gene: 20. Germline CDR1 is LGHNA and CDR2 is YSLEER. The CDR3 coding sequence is TGCGCCAGCAGCCAAGGACAGGGGGGGAGTGGTAGGCAGGGTCACGAAAAACTGTTTTTT. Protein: CASSQGQGGSGRQGHEKLFF.

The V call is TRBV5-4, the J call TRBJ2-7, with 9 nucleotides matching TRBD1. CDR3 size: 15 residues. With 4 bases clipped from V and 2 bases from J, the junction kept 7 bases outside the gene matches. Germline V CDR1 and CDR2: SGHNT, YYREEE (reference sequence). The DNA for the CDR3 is TGTGCCAGCAGCGCTAAACAGGGGGCGGCCTACGAGCAGTACTTC. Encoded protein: CASSAKQGAAYEQYF.

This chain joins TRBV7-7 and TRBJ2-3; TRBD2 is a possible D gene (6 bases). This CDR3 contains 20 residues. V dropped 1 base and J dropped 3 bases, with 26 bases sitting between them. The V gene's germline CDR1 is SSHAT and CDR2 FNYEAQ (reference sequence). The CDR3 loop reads CASSLEEERQRGEVTDTQYF. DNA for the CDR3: TGTGCCAGCAGCTTAGAGGAGGAGCGACAGCGCGGGGAGGTAACAGATACGCAGTATTTT.

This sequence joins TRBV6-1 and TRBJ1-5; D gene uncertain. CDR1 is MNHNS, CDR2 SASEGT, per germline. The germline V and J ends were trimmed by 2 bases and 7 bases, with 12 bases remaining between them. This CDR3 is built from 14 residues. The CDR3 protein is CASSEFGVGQPQHF. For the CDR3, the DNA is TGTGCCAGCAGTGAATTCGGGGTCGGACAGCCCCAGCATTTT.

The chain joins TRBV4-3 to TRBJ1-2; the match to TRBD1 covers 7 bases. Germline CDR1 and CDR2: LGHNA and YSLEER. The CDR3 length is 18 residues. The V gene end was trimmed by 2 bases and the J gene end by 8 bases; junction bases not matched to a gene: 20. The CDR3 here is CASSQLGQRSSPRRGYTF. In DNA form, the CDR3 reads TGCGCCAGCAGCCAACTGGGACAGAGATCCTCCCCAAGAAGAGGCTACACCTTC.

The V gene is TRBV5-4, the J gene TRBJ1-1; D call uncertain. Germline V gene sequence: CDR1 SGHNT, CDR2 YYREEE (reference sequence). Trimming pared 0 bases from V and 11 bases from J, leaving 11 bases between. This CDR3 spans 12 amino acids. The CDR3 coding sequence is TGTGCCAGCAGCTTGGACGGTTTCTCGGCTTTCTTT. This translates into CASSLDGFSAFF.

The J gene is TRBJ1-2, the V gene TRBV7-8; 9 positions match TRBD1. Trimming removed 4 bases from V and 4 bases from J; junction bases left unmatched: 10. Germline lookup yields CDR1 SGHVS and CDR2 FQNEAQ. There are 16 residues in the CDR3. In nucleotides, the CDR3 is TGTGCCAGCAGCTCGGGGAGGACAGGGGAGTTCTATGGCTACACCTTC. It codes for CASSSGRTGEFYGYTF.

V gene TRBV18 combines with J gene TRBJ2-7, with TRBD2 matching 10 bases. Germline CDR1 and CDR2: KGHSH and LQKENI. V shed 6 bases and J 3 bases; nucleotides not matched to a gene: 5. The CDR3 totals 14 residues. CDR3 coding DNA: TGTGCCAGCTCGCGAGCGGGGGGGCGCTACGAGCAGTACTTC. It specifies CASSRAGGRYEQYF.

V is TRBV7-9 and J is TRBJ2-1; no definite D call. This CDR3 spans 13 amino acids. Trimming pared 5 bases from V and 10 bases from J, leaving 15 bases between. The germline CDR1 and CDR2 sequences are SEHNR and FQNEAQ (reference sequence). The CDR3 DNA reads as TGTGCCAGCAGCCTGCAGTGGGTAGGGGAGCAGTTCTTC. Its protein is CASSLQWVGEQFF.

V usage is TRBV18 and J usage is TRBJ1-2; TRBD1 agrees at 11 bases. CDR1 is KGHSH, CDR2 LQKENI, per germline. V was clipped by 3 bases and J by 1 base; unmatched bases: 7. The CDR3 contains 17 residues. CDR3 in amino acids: CASSPGQGALFNYGYTF. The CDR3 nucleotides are TGTGCCAGCTCACCTGGACAGGGGGCTTTATTTAACTATGGCTACACCTTC.

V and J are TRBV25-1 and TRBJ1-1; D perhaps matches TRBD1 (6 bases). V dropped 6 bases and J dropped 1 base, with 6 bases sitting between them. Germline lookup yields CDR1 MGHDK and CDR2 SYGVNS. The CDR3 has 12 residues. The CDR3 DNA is TGTGCCAGCAGACAGGGGAACACTGAAGCTTTCTTT. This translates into CASRQGNTEAFF.

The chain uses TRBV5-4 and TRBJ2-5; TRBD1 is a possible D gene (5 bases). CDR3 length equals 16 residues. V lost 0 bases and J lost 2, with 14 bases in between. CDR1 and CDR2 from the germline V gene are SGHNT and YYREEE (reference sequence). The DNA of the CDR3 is TGTGCCAGCAGCTTGGGGGGCGGCCTGGGGCAAGAGACCCAGTACTTC. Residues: CASSLGGGLGQETQYF.

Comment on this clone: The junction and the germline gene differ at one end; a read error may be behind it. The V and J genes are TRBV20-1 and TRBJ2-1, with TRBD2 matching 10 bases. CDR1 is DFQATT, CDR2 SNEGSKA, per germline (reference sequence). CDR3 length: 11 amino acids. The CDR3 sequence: CSAATGTSVIF. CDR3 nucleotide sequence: TGCAGTGCCGCAACCGGGACTAGCGTGATCTTC.

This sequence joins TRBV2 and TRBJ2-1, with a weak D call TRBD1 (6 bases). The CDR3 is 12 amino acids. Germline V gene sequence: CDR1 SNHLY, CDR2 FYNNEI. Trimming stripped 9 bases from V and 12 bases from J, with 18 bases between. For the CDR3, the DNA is TGTGCCAGTGCTGGGTCACAGGGTTGGCAGTTCTTC. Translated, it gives CASAGSQGWQFF.

The DNA for the CDR3 is TGTGCCATCAGTGACAGTGTGAACACTGAAGCTTTCTTT. Its protein product is CAISDSVNTEAFF. V and J are TRBV10-3 and TRBJ1-1, with D uncertain. The CDR3 covers 13 residues. The germline V gene encodes CDR1 ENHRY and CDR2 SYGVKD. V was clipped by 3 bases and J by 0 bases, with 5 bases between them.

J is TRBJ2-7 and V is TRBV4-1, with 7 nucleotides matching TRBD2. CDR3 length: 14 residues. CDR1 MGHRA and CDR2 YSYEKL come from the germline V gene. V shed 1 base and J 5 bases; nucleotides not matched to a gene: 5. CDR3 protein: CASSQVGGVDEQYF. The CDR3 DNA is TGCGCCAGCAGCCAAGTGGGAGGGGTGGACGAGCAGTACTTC.

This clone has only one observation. This chain's CDR3 is CASSQWTSGGGSTDTQYF. As DNA, the CDR3 is TGCGCCAGCAGTCAATGGACTAGCGGGGGGGGAAGCACAGATACGCAGTATTTT. The genes are TRBV23-1 and TRBJ2-3; 15 bases are a match to TRBD2. TRBV23-1 is identified as an open reading frame with a role that is uncertain. The J segment lost 0 bases and the V segment lost 1 base, leaving 2 bases of the junction unmatched. CDR3 length: 18 residues.

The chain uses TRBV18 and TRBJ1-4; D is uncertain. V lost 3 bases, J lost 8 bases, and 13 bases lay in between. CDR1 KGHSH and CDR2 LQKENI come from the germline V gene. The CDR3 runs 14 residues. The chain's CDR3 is CASSPRRAGEKLFF. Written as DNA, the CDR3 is TGTGCCAGCTCACCTAGAAGGGCCGGGGAAAAACTGTTTTTT.

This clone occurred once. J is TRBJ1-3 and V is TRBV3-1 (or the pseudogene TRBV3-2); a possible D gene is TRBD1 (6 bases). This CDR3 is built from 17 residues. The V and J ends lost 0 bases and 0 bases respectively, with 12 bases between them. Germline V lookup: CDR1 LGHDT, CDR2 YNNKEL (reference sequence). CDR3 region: CASSQDGQPFSGNTIYF. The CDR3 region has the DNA TGTGCCAGCAGCCAAGACGGACAGCCGTTCTCTGGAAACACCATATATTTT.

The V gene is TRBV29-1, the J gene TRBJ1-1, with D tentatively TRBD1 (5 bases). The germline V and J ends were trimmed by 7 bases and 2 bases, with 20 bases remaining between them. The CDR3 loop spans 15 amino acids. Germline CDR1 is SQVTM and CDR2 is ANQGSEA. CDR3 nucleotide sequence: TGCAGCGGCAGGGAGGCGGTAGTGTCTAACACTGAAGCTTTCTTT. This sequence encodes CSGREAVVSNTEAFF.

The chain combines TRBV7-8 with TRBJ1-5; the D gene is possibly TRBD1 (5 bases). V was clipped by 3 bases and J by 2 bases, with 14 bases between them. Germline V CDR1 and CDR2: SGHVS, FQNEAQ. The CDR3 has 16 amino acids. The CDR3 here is CASSFAGWQGNQPQHF. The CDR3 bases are TGTGCCAGCAGCTTTGCAGGGTGGCAGGGCAATCAGCCCCAGCATTTT.

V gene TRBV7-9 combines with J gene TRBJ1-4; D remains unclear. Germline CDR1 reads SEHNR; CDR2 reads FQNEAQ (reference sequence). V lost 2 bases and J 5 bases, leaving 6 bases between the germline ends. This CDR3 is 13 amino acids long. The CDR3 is CASSLIQNEKLFF. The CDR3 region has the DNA TGTGCCAGCAGCTTAATCCAGAATGAAAAACTGTTTTTT.

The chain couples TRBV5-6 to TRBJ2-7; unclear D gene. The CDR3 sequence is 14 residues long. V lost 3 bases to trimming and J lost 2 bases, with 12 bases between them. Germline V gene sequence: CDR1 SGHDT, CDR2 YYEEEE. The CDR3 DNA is TGTGCCAGCAGCTCCCAGCGCTTGCCCTACGAGCAGTACTTC. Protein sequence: CASSSQRLPYEQYF.

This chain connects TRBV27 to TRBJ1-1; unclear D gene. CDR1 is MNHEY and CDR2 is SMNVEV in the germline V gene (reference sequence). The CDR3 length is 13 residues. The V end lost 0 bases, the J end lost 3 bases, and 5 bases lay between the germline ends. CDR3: CASSLSGDTEAFF. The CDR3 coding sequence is TGTGCCAGCAGTTTATCTGGGGACACTGAAGCTTTCTTT.

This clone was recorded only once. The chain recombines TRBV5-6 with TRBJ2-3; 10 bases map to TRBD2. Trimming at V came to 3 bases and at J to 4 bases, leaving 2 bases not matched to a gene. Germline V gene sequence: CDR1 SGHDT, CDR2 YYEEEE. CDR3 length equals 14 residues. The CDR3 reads CASSSGTSADTQYF. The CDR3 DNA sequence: TGTGCCAGCAGCTCCGGGACTAGCGCAGATACGCAGTATTTT.

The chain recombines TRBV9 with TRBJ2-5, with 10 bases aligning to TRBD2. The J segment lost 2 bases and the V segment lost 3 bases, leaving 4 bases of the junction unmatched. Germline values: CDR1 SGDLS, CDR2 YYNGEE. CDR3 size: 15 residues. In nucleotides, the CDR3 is TGTGCCAGCAGCGCTAGCGGGGGCCAACAAGAGACCCAGTACTTC. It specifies CASSASGGQQETQYF.

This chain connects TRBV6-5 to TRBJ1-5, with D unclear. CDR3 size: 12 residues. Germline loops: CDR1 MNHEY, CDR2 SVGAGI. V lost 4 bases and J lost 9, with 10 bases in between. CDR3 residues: CASSSPGGPQHF. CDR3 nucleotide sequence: TGTGCCAGCAGTTCTCCCGGTGGGCCCCAGCATTTT.

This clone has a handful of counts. Here the CDR3 reads CATSDRGRSEAQHF. The CDR3 coding sequence is TGTGCCACCAGTGATAGGGGCAGGAGTGAGGCCCAGCATTTT. The chain is built from TRBV24-1 and TRBJ1-5; TRBD1 might be the D (5 bases). Per germline, CDR1 KGHDR and CDR2 SFDVKD. The ends were cut back, 3 bases at V and 11 bases at J, with 16 bases in the middle. The CDR3 totals 14 residues.

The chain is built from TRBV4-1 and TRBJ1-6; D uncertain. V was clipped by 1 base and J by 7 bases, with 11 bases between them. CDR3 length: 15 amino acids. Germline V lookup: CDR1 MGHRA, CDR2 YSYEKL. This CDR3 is CASSQAHQRNSPLHF. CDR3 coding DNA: TGCGCCAGCAGCCAAGCCCATCAGAGAAATTCACCCCTCCACTTT.

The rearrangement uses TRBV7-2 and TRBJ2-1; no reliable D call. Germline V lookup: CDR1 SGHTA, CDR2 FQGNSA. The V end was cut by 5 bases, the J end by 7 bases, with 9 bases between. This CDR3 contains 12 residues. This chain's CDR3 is CASSAGRNEQFF. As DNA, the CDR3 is TGTGCCAGCAGCGCCGGACGGAATGAGCAGTTCTTC.